This T cell receptor beta chain derives from a study of blood T cell repertoires in COVID-19. Assay: immunoSEQ multiplex PCR; the TCRdb copy retains only in-frame clones and omits some. In the table there are 200,000 to 250,000 clones, 90% of which are singletons. The CDR3 is 13 amino acids. Germline values: CDR1 MDHEN, CDR2 SYDVKM. With V trimmed by 5 bases and J by 4 bases, 4 bases remained unmatched. This chain uses TRBV28 with TRBJ2-7, with 8 bases identical to TRBD1. Input material: peripheral blood. This receptor was obtained from a man aged 25-45 years with COVID-19, enrolled during active disease. DNA for the CDR3: TGTGCCAGCAGTCCAGGGGGCAGGTACGAGCAGTACTTC. Translated, it gives CASSPGGRYEQYF.